The rows below give T cell receptor beta chains drawn from one sample of a study of early T cells in non-severe SARS-CoV-2 infection. TCRdb reanalysed the 5' RACE reads using MiXCR and keeps one entry per CDR3 protein. The table has about 89,000 distinct CDR3 sequences, roughly 14% seen once; the top ten hold 0.45% to 0.75%. The sample was whole blood. These receptors came from an adult who was a healthcare worker with PCR-confirmed SARS-CoV-2 infection or an uninfected control (not recorded which). Each CDR3 is given with its conserved first and last residue. Fields, in order: D gene, clone size, J gene, V gene, CDR3 protein, CDR3 DNA. A D gene is named only where the DNA matches it firmly. Clone size appears in some rows only: once, few, many, or a class for an expanded clone.

- | many | TRBJ2-1 | TRBV12-3/TRBV12-4 | CASTLHYRGNEQFF | TGTGCCAGCACCCTACACTACCGTGGGAATGAGCAGTTCTTC
- | many | TRBJ2-5 | TRBV29-1 | CSVRGGETQYF | TGCAGCGTAAGAGGTGGAGAGACCCAGTACTTC
TRBD2 | few | TRBJ2-3 | TRBV24-1 | CATSDEGLAGTDTQYF | TGTGCCACCAGTGATGAGGGGCTAGCGGGGACAGATACGCAGTATTTT
TRBD2 | - | TRBJ2-3 | TRBV6-4 | CASSRAGGTDTQYF | TGTGCCAGCAGCAGAGCGGGGGGCACAGATACGCAGTATTTT
- | few | TRBJ1-1 | TRBV29-1 | CSAQRGERTEAFF | TGCAGCGCGCAACGGGGGGAGCGGACTGAAGCTTTCTTT
- | - | TRBJ2-1 | TRBV3-1 | CASSHRQGYNEQFF | TGTGCCAGCAGCCATAGGCAGGGCTACAATGAGCAGTTCTTC
- | many | TRBJ1-4 | TRBV12-3/TRBV12-4 | CASTLDDPHTNEKLFF | TGTGCCAGCACCCTGGACGATCCGCACACTAATGAAAAACTGTTTTTT
- | - | TRBJ2-1 | TRBV20-1 | CSARKGLSSYNEQFF | TGCAGTGCTAGAAAAGGACTCAGCTCCTACAATGAGCAGTTCTTC
TRBD1 | many | TRBJ1-2 | TRBV4-1 | CASSQWTGSYGYTF | TGCGCCAGCAGCCAATGGACAGGGAGCTATGGCTACACCTTC
TRBD1 | many | TRBJ1-1 | TRBV4-2 | CASSQDTGGLTEAFF | TGTGCCAGCAGCCAAGATACAGGGGGCCTGACTGAAGCTTTCTTT
- | - | TRBJ1-5 | TRBV6-1 | CASRGRDVGSNQPQHF | TGTGCCAGCAGGGGGCGGGACGTTGGGAGCAATCAGCCCCAGCATTTT
- | - | TRBJ2-1 | TRBV2 | CASTPHFRNEQFF | TGTGCCAGCACCCCGCACTTCAGGAATGAGCAGTTCTTC
TRBD1 | many | TRBJ1-1 | TRBV3-1 | CASRARDRPNTEAFF | TGTGCCAGCAGAGCCCGGGACAGGCCGAACACTGAAGCTTTCTTT
- | few | TRBJ1-6 | TRBV2 | CASSEQYSYNSPLHF | TGTGCCAGCAGTGAACAGTACAGCTATAATTCACCCCTCCACTTT
- | - | TRBJ1-2 | TRBV3-1 | CASSRRGHDYGYTF | TGTGCCAGCAGCCGTCGGGGGCACGATTATGGCTACACCTTC
TRBD1 | few | TRBJ1-5 | TRBV7-6 | CASSTGQAHQPQHF | TGTGCCAGCAGTACCGGACAGGCTCATCAGCCCCAGCATTTT
TRBD1 | - | TRBJ2-1 | TRBV7-9 | CASSLWTGSDNEQFF | TGTGCCAGCAGCTTGTGGACAGGGTCGGACAATGAGCAGTTCTTC
- | - | TRBJ1-2 | TRBV3-1 | CASSQETGAGYTF | TGTGCCAGCAGCCAAGAAACAGGAGCTGGCTACACCTTC
- | - | TRBJ2-5 | TRBV2 | CASSVGSTETQYF | TGTGCCAGCAGTGTCGGTTCGACAGAGACCCAGTACTTC
- | - | TRBJ1-4 | TRBV12-3/TRBV12-4 | CASSVLDEKLFF | TGTGCCAGCAGTGTTCTGGATGAAAAACTGTTTTTT
- | - | TRBJ1-2 | TRBV15 | CATSPRLGGYTF | TGTGCCACCAGCCCACGGTTGGGCGGCTACACCTTC
TRBD2 | - | TRBJ2-3 | TRBV24-1 | CATSDFGTSGTDTQYF | TGTGCCACCAGTGATTTCGGGACTAGCGGCACAGATACGCAGTATTTT
TRBD1 | - | TRBJ2-3 | TRBV5-1 | CASSSGQGDDTQYF | TGCGCCAGCAGCTCGGGACAGGGGGACGATACGCAGTATTTT
- | few | TRBJ2-3 | TRBV29-1 | CSAPGLPVDTQYF | TGCAGCGCCCCGGGCCTCCCGGTAGATACGCAGTATTTT
- | - | TRBJ1-2 | TRBV27 | CASRLQANYGYTF | TGTGCCAGCAGGCTACAGGCTAACTATGGCTACACCTTC
- | few | TRBJ2-1 | TRBV12-3/TRBV12-4 | CASSFRRLRQFF | TGTGCCAGCAGTTTTCGTCGCCTAAGGCAGTTCTTC
- | - | TRBJ2-1 | TRBV28 | CATRRDLGRNEQFF | TGTGCCACCCGCCGGGACCTAGGGAGGAATGAGCAGTTCTTC
- | - | TRBJ2-1 | TRBV12-3/TRBV12-4 | CASSLSIRQFF | TGTGCCAGCAGTTTGTCAATCCGGCAGTTCTTC
TRBD1 | - | TRBJ2-3 | TRBV18 | CASSPNRQGSTDTQYF | TGTGCCAGCTCACCAAACCGACAGGGAAGCACAGATACGCAGTATTTT